This record covers a single T cell receptor beta chain. What it binds is not known. This record comes from a study of T cell repertoires in cytomegalovirus infection. Regarding the study as a whole: CMV carriers having the relevant HLA were flagged by cumulative public TCR beta family frequency. The ex vivo response was dominated by HLA-C-restricted CMV-specific TCR beta clonotypes.

MiXCR was run by TCRdb on the reads, yielding one entry per CDR3 protein. This sample has around 290,000 distinct CDR3 sequences; under 30% occur once, and the top ten carry around 13%. V was cut by 1 base and J by 0 bases, with 12 bases left in between. CDR1 and CDR2 from the germline V gene are DFQATT and SNEGSKA (reference sequence). The CDR3 has 15 amino acids. The chain links TRBV20-1 to TRBJ1-1, with no clear D. This TCR derives from a human donor in good health (CMV status not recorded). Some clones in this sample may be carry-over from other donors' samples. Sequencing used PBMCs. The DNA of the CDR3 is TGCAGTGCTAGAGTTCGCAGCGGGTTGAACACTGAAGCTTTCTTT. It encodes CSARVRSGLNTEAFF.